This T cell receptor (beta chain) is drawn from a study of neurological immune-mediated disorders. With 10-nucleotide random UMIs included, cDNA was synthesized by 5'RACE. TCRdb fed the 5' RACE reads into MiXCR, producing one record per CDR3 protein. The sample lists roughly 100,000 distinct CDR3 sequences, 3.5% to 4% seen once, with roughly 6% in the top ten. V shed 6 bases and J 6 bases; nucleotides not matched to a gene: 13. Germline assignment: CDR1 MNHEY and CDR2 SVGAGI. The CDR3 spans 15 residues. This clonotype was counted at least ten times. V usage is TRBV6-5 and J usage is TRBJ1-2; 7 bases are shared with TRBD1. The TCR comes from a woman younger than 30 with multiple sclerosis. The sequenced sample was PBMCs. CDR3 residues: CASSRLRDSPDGYTF. The DNA for the CDR3 is TGTGCCAGCAGCCGACTCCGGGACAGCCCAGATGGCTACACCTTC.